The TCR beta chain under discussion was sequenced for a study of graft-versus-host responses after intestinal transplantation. Concerning this clone itself: What it binds is unknown.

CDR1 and CDR2 from the germline V gene are MNHNY and SVGAGI (reference sequence). This CDR3 is 13 amino acids long. V was shortened by 2 bases and J by 3 bases, with 8 bases between the two germline ends. Using immunoSEQ multiplex PCR, the repertoire was profiled, and TCRdb retains in-frame clones only, with some absent. In the table there are more than 95,000 clones, 80% to 95% of which are singletons. The material was unstimulated CD8+ T cells sorted from spleen or lymph node cells, obtained before intestinal transplant. This sequence joins TRBV6-6 and TRBJ2-7; D uncertain. This receptor was obtained from a human donor who received an intestinal transplant. CDR3 DNA sequence: TGTGCCAGCAGTTACCAAGGTAACTACGAGCAGTACTTC. Its protein product is CASSYQGNYEQYF.